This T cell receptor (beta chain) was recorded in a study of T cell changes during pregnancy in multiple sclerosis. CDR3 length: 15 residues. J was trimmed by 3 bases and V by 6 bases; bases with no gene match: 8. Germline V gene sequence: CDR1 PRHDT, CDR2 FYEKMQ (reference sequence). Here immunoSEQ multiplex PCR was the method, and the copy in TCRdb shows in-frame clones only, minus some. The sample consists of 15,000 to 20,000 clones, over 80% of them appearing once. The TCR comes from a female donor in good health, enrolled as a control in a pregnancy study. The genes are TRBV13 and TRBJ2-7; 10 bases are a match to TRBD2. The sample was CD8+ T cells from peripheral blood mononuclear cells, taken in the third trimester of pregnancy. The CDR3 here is CASSYESSGSYEQYF. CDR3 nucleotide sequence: TGTGCCAGCAGTTACGAGTCTAGCGGGAGCTACGAGCAGTACTTC.